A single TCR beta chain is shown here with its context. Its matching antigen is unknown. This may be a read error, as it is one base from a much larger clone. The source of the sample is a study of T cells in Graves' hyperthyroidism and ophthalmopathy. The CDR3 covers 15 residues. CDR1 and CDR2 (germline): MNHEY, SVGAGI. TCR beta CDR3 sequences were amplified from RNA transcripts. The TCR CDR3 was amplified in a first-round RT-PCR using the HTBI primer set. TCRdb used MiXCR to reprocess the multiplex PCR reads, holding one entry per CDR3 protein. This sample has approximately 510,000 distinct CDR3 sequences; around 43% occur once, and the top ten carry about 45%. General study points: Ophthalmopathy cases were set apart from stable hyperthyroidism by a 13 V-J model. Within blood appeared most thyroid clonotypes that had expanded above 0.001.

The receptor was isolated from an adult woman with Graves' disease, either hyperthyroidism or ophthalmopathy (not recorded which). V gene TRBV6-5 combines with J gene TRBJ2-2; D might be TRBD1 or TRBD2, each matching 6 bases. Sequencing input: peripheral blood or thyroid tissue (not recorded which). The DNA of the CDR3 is TGTGCCAGCAGCATTCCCCTGCGGGACACCGGGGAGCTGGTTTTT. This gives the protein CASSIPLRDTGELVF.